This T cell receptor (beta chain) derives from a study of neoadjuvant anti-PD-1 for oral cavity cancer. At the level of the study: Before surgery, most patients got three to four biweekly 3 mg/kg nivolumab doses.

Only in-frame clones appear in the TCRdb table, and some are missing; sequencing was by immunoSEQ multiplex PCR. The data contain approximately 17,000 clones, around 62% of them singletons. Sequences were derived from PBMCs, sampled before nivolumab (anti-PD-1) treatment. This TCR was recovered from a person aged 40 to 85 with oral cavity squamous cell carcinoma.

The CDR3 DNA sequence: TGTGCCACCAGCAGAGATGGGCTGGTAGCCGGGGAGCTGTTTTTT. It translates to CATSRDGLVAGELFF. This chain links TRBV15 with TRBJ2-2; unclear D gene. The germline V and J ends were trimmed by 0 bases and 6 bases, with 11 bases remaining between them. CDR1 is LNHNV and CDR2 is YYDKDF in the germline V gene (reference sequence). The CDR3 length is 15 residues.